These 8 T cell receptor beta chains share one sample of origin, sequenced in a study of molecular identifiers for immune sequencing clone quantification. Each CDR3 protein gets one entry after TCRdb re-called the PCR reads with MiXCR. The sample carries about 640,000 distinct CDR3 sequences, just under 20% recorded once. The material sequenced was naive CD8+ T cells from blood, with Jurkat cell RNA spiked in. Subset here: FACS-sorted CD8+CD4-CCR7+CD45RA+ naive T cells. The receptors shown here come from a human donor in good health. Some libraries in this study had Jurkat cell RNA spiked in.

This clonotype was picked up many times. The rearrangement joins TRBV4-1 to TRBJ1-1; D is unresolved. Deletions cut 0 bases from V and 6 bases from J, with 11 bases between. The germline V gene encodes CDR1 MGHRA and CDR2 YSYEKL. The CDR3 has 14 amino acids. The CDR3 DNA sequence: TGCGCCAGCAGCCAAGAAAGTGCGGCCCCTGAAGCTTTCTTT. Translated: CASSQESAAPEAFF.

As regards this clonotype: A much larger clone differs from this one at a single base, so this may be a read error. This rearrangement joins TRBV30 to TRBJ2-3; TRBD2 matches 8 bases. The CDR3 has 15 amino acids. V lost 2 bases to trimming and J lost 5 bases; unmatched junction nucleotides: 9. The germline gives CDR1 GTSNPN, CDR2 SVGIG (reference sequence). CDR3 loop: CAWSRSGGSVDTQYF. Here the CDR3 DNA reads TGTGCCTGGAGTCGGAGCGGGGGTTCGGTAGATACGCAGTATTTT.

This clonotype was recorded many times. The chain uses TRBV20-1 and TRBJ2-3, with no clear D. V was shortened by 3 bases and J by 2 bases, with 9 bases between the two germline ends. The CDR3 loop spans 13 amino acids. The germline V gene encodes CDR1 DFQATT and CDR2 SNEGSKA (reference sequence). The CDR3 sequence is CSASHLVTDTQYF. The CDR3 DNA is TGCAGTGCTAGCCACCTTGTCACAGATACGCAGTATTTT.

This clonotype has more than one count but fewer than ten. The chain uses TRBV7-9 and TRBJ1-2; D unresolved. The CDR3 is 14 amino acids. Germline CDR1 and CDR2: SEHNR and FQNEAQ (reference sequence). The V end was cut by 3 bases, the J end by 3 bases, with 11 bases between. This chain's CDR3 is CASSFSQSDYGYTF. CDR3 bases: TGTGCCAGCAGCTTTTCACAGAGCGACTATGGCTACACCTTC.

This clonotype was observed a handful of times. This sequence joins TRBV11-3 and TRBJ2-3, with 11 bases identical to TRBD2. Germline values: CDR1 SGHNT, CDR2 YENEEA. The CDR3 spans 15 residues. Trimming removed 4 bases from V and 6 bases from J; junction bases left unmatched: 6. CDR3 in amino acids: CASSSLAGESDTQYF. In DNA, the CDR3 is TGTGCCAGCAGCTCACTAGCGGGGGAGTCCGATACGCAGTATTTT.

This clonotype was counted between two and nine times. The gene calls are TRBV29-1 and TRBJ2-7; 10 bases fit TRBD1. Germline CDR1 SQVTM, CDR2 ANQGSEA. CDR3 size: 13 residues. V gave up 4 bases and J gave up 4 bases; unmatched junction bases: 4. The CDR3 is CSVAGTGAYEQYF. For the CDR3, the DNA is TGCAGCGTTGCCGGGACAGGGGCTTACGAGCAGTACTTC.

This clonotype was detected a few times. The rearrangement uses TRBV7-2 and TRBJ2-7; tentatively, D is TRBD1 (7 bases). The CDR3 runs 17 residues. Germline V gene data show CDR1 as SGHTA and CDR2 as FQGNSA. V was cut by 4 bases and J by 0 bases, with 19 bases left in between. CDR3 nucleotide sequence: TGTGCCAGCAGCTCTAGTCAGGGGGGACCGAGCTCCTACGAGCAGTACTTC. The encoded protein is CASSSSQGGPSSYEQYF.

The chain joins TRBV27 to TRBJ2-7, with D possibly matching TRBD2 (5 bases). Germline CDR1 MNHEY, CDR2 SMNVEV (reference sequence). There are 16 residues in the CDR3. V lost 6 bases, J lost 2 bases, and 20 bases lay in between. This chain's CDR3 is CASSPDPGIRTYEQYF. The DNA for the CDR3 is TGTGCCAGCAGCCCCGATCCCGGGATACGTACCTACGAGCAGTACTTC.